This T cell receptor (beta chain) is drawn from a study of Ad26.COV2.S vaccination and SARS-CoV-2 variants. About the research overall: The donor participated in the COV1001 trial, in its Ad26.COV2.S arm.

CDR3 length: 11 residues. Per germline, CDR1 SEHNR and CDR2 FQNEAQ (reference sequence). The V gene lost 1 base and the J gene lost 5 bases, with 2 bases spanning the gap. Using immunoSEQ multiplex PCR, the repertoire was profiled, and TCRdb retains in-frame clones only, with some absent. This table holds some 290,000 clones, around 84% found once. Sample treatment: some 19 received Ad26.COV2.S at low or high dose, single or two shots; about 5 received placebo; per-sample allocation not given. Samples were taken on day 63 after the first vaccine or placebo injection. The genes are TRBV7-9 and TRBJ1-1; D remains ambiguous. The sequence was obtained from a person between 18 and 65 years old who received the Ad26.COV2.S COVID-19 vaccine or a placebo. The specimen was peripheral blood, collected in a trial of Ad26.COV2.S vaccine versus placebo. The CDR3 protein is CASSLGTEAFF. CDR3 nucleotides: TGTGCCAGCAGCTTAGGGACTGAAGCTTTCTTT.